The 14 T cell receptor beta chains reported below all come from one sample, sequenced in a study of shared clonotypes between healthy human individuals. Here immunoSEQ multiplex PCR was the method, and the copy in TCRdb shows in-frame clones only, minus some. The sample includes some 320,000 clones, around 86% seen only once; the top ten take about a sixth. Sample: memory CD8+ T cells sorted from blood. The subset denotes: CD45RO+ cells pooled with CCR7-negative TemRA cells. The receptors originated from a man aged 18 to 30 in good health.

Regarding this clone: This CDR3 is also generated by other DNA sequences in the sample. The V and J genes are TRBV4-1 and TRBJ2-7; TRBD2 matches 8 bases. Germline CDR1 reads MGHRA; CDR2 reads YSYEKL. Trimming cost V 1 base and J 2 bases; bases outside gene matches: 7. The CDR3 runs to 16 residues. CDR3 sequence (DNA): TGCGCCAGCAGCCAAGCTAGTGCGGGGGGAGCCTACGAGCAGTACTTC. It is translated as CASSQASAGGAYEQYF.

J is TRBJ2-7 and V is TRBV5-1, with 9 nucleotides matching TRBD1. CDR3 length: 13 residues. Unmatched junction bases numbered 0, after V lost 3 bases and J lost 2 bases. Germline V gives CDR1 SGHRS, CDR2 YFSETQ. CDR3 residues: CASSWDRAYEQYF. The CDR3 DNA sequence: TGCGCCAGCAGCTGGGACAGGGCCTACGAGCAGTACTTC.

This rearrangement joins TRBV7-9 to TRBJ2-1, with D uncertain. The CDR3 is 15 amino acids. Germline CDR1 is SEHNR and CDR2 is FQNEAQ (reference sequence). V lost 5 bases, J lost 4 bases, and 15 bases lay in between. CDR3 residues: CASSPRSPWYNEQFF. CDR3 nucleotides: TGTGCCAGCAGCCCGCGATCACCGTGGTACAATGAGCAGTTCTTC. The complete variable domain, with remaining parts taken from reference TRBV7-9 and TRBJ2-1, reads DTGVSQNPRHKITKRGQNVTFRCDPISEHNRLYWYRQTLGQGPEFLTYFQNEAQLEKSRLLSDRFSAERPKGSFSTLEIQRTEQGDSAMYLCASSPRSPWYNEQFFGPGTRLTVL.

This clone is a singleton in its sample. The V call is TRBV11-3, the J call TRBJ2-1; 9 positions agree with TRBD2. Looked up from germline, CDR1 is SGHNT and CDR2 is YENEEA. J was trimmed by 9 bases and V by 0 bases; bases with no gene match: 6. The CDR3 has 15 residues. This chain's CDR3 is CASSLDPSSGIEQFF. CDR3 DNA sequence: TGTGCCAGCAGCTTAGATCCCTCTAGCGGGATTGAGCAGTTCTTC.

Here the CDR3 reads CAISDSGTGDGYGYTF. The CDR3 DNA reads TGTGCCATCAGTGATTCAGGGACAGGGGACGGCTATGGCTACACCTTC. V usage is TRBV10-3 and J usage is TRBJ1-2; 10 positions agree with TRBD1. This CDR3 is built from 16 residues. The germline V gene encodes CDR1 ENHRY and CDR2 SYGVKD. J gave up 4 bases and V 3 bases, and 8 bases lay outside the gene matches.

The rearrangement links TRBV6-1 to TRBJ2-7; 13 bases match TRBD2. V lost 9 bases to trimming and J lost 5 bases; unmatched junction nucleotides: 10. The CDR3 totals 15 residues. Germline CDR1 MNHNS, CDR2 SASEGT. The DNA for the CDR3 is TGTGCCAGTCAGGGACTAGCGGGAACTATCAACGAGCAGTACTTC. Translating it yields CASQGLAGTINEQYF.

Only one count was recorded for this clone. V usage is TRBV13 and J usage is TRBJ2-7, with 7 bases fitting TRBD1. The J segment lost 0 bases and the V segment lost 5 bases, leaving 10 bases of the junction unmatched. CDR1 and CDR2 (germline): PRHDT, FYEKMQ (reference sequence). This CDR3 has 16 residues. The CDR3 sequence: CASSARTGIFSYEQYF. The CDR3, as DNA: TGTGCCAGCAGCGCAAGGACAGGAATATTCTCCTACGAGCAGTACTTC.

This clone was observed once. The rearrangement joins TRBV7-2 to TRBJ2-1; the D is unclear. The germline V gene encodes CDR1 SGHTA and CDR2 FQGNSA. Trimming pared 2 bases from V and 0 bases from J, leaving 14 bases between. CDR3 length equals 17 residues. The DNA for the CDR3 is TGTGCCAGCAGCTTATTCGGCAGCGCTAGCTCCTACAATGAGCAGTTCTTC. Translation gives CASSLFGSASSYNEQFF.

The gene calls are TRBV11-2 and TRBJ1-2; D is unclear. The CDR3 totals 13 residues. Germline V gene sequence: CDR1 SGHAT, CDR2 FQNNGV. Trimming removed 0 bases at V and 2 bases at J, with 4 bases between. CDR3 bases: TGTGCCAGCAGCTTAGATTACAACTATGGCTACACCTTC. It yields the protein CASSLDYNYGYTF.

The V and J genes are TRBV6-5 and TRBJ2-7; D perhaps matches TRBD1 (6 bases). In germline, CDR1 is MNHEY, CDR2 SVGAGI. CDR3 length: 15 amino acids. The V and J ends lost 6 bases and 1 base respectively, with 16 bases between them. CDR3: CASSLEGTPSYEQYF. CDR3 nucleotides: TGTGCCAGCAGCTTAGAAGGGACACCTTCCTACGAGCAGTACTTC.

The chain couples TRBV15 to TRBJ2-7; 10 positions agree with TRBD2. This CDR3 contains 14 residues. Germline CDR1 and CDR2: LNHNV and YYDKDF (reference sequence). The trim removed 9 bases at V and 4 bases at J, leaving 9 bases unmatched. The CDR3 here is CATSLAGVSYEQYF. As DNA, the CDR3 is TGTGCCACAAGTCTAGCGGGAGTAAGTTACGAGCAGTACTTC.

The V and J genes are TRBV5-1 and TRBJ2-7; D may be TRBD1 or TRBD2 (5 bases each). The germline V gene has CDR1 SGHRS and CDR2 YFSETQ. The CDR3 totals 14 residues. V gave up 2 bases and J gave up 2 bases, with 11 bases separating them. The CDR3 nucleotides read TGCGCCAGCAGCTTATGGGGGAAACCCTACGAGCAGTACTTC. It translates to CASSLWGKPYEQYF.

The chain combines TRBV27 with TRBJ2-7, with D possibly TRBD1 on 6 matching bases. Trimming took 5 bases from V and 2 from J, leaving 16 bases between them. CDR1 is MNHEY, CDR2 SMNVEV, per germline (reference sequence). The CDR3 has 15 amino acids. The CDR3 here is CASSVLGTNAYEQYF. CDR3 in DNA: TGTGCCAGCAGTGTCCTAGGGACAAATGCCTACGAGCAGTACTTC.

The chain recombines TRBV4-3 with TRBJ2-5; D not resolved. CDR1 is LGHNA, CDR2 YSLEER, per germline. V dropped 0 bases and J dropped 1 base, with 6 bases sitting between them. The CDR3 extends over 14 amino acids. The DNA for the CDR3 is TGCGCCAGCAGCCAAGATAACGGCCAAGAGACCCAGTACTTC. This translates into CASSQDNGQETQYF.